A single sample gave rise to the 20 T cell receptor beta chains below, sequenced in a study of Graves' ophthalmopathy and Graves' hyperthyroidism (dated by TCRdb to the late 2010s). TCRdb records Illumina HiSeq 2000 as the sequencer. TCR beta CDR3 regions were amplified from RNA transcripts for repertoire sequencing. A first-round RT-PCR used HTBI primers with the Qiagen OneStep RT-PCR kit, followed by a second-round multiplex PCR, size selection and purification. TCRdb handled the public reads itself, with Q25 trimming in fastp and clone calling in MiXCR, and kept productive beta chains. Rows are unified per CDR3 protein, each entry keeping the most common DNA and genes. In all, the sample holds 1 million to 1.3 million distinct CDR3 sequences, and about two fifths of those were seen once. 11% of the sample is in the top ten clones. The sample taken for sequencing was peripheral blood or thyroid tissue (not recorded which). These receptors all come from an adult man with Graves' hyperthyroidism.

Many counts were recorded for this clonotype. The gene calls are TRBV7-8 and TRBJ2-5; D unresolved. Trimming pared 5 bases from V and 4 bases from J, leaving 8 bases between. From germline, CDR1 is SGHVS and CDR2 FQNEAQ. This CDR3 is built from 12 residues. CDR3 sequence: CASSLTLETQYF. The CDR3 nucleotides read TGTGCCAGCAGCCTAACCTTAGAGACCCAGTACTTC.

This clonotype was observed a handful of times. V and J are TRBV28 and TRBJ2-7; 8 nucleotides agree with TRBD2. This CDR3 spans 15 amino acids. Losses at the gene ends were 4 bases for V and 3 bases for J; bases not matched to a gene: 8. Germline V gene data show CDR1 as MDHEN and CDR2 as SYDVKM. The CDR3 reads CASSSRLASRYEQYF. The CDR3 nucleotides read TGTGCCAGCAGTTCTCGACTAGCGTCCCGCTACGAGCAGTACTTC.

CDR3 amino acids: CSKIDRVNQPQHF. Here the CDR3 DNA reads TGCAGCAAGATAGACAGGGTCAATCAGCCCCAGCATTTT. This rearrangement joins TRBV29-1 to TRBJ1-5; TRBD1 matches at 7 bases. Germline assignment: CDR1 SQVTM and CDR2 ANQGSEA. The CDR3 has 13 amino acids. The V gene end was trimmed by 8 bases and the J gene end by 3 bases; junction bases not matched to a gene: 7. The whole variable domain, filled in from reference TRBV29-1 and TRBJ1-5, reads SAVISQKPSRDICQRGTSLTIQCQVDSQVTMMFWYRQQPGQSLTLIATANQGSEATYESGFVIDKFPISRPNLTFSTLTVSNMSPEDSSIYLCSKIDRVNQPQHFGDGTRLSIL.

On this clonotype itself: The junction differs from germline at one of its ends, possibly a read error. The chain couples TRBV7-2 to TRBJ1-6, with a possible D match to TRBD1 (5 bases). The CDR3 is 17 residues long. CDR1 and CDR2 (germline): SGHTA, FQGNSA. As DNA, the CDR3 is TGCGCCAGCAGCGGGGGGGGGGTGAGCTCCTATAATTCACCCCTCCACTTT. Translation: CASSGGGVSSYNSPLHF.

This chain connects TRBV5-1 to TRBJ1-1, with 7 bases lining up with TRBD1. Looked up from germline, CDR1 is SGHRS and CDR2 is YFSETQ. This CDR3 contains 15 residues. Trimming removed 5 bases from V and 4 bases from J; junction bases left unmatched: 11. The CDR3 loop reads CASSPTGFRLTEAFF. The CDR3 DNA follows: TGCGCCAGCAGTCCGACAGGGTTTAGACTCACTGAAGCTTTCTTT.

This clonotype was seen ten or more times. This rearrangement joins TRBV10-3 to TRBJ1-6; 7 positions match TRBD1. CDR1 ENHRY and CDR2 SYGVKD come from the germline V gene. V shed 4 bases and J 7 bases; nucleotides not matched to a gene: 13. The CDR3 length is 17 residues. CDR3 in amino acids: CAISVSAGQSLNSPLHF. The CDR3 region has the DNA TGTGCCATCAGTGTCTCGGCGGGACAGAGCCTAAATTCACCCCTCCACTTT.

This clonotype was detected only a few times. The chain combines TRBV2 with TRBJ2-7; a weak D match, TRBD1 (5 bases). The CDR3 totals 15 residues. Germline V gene sequence: CDR1 SNHLY, CDR2 FYNNEI. V was pared by 0 bases and J by 4 bases, with 13 bases between. The CDR3 nucleotides read TGTGCCAGCAGTGAAGCCAGGGTATCTATTTACGAGCAGTACTTC. This translates into CASSEARVSIYEQYF.

This clonotype showed up just a few times. The rearrangement links TRBV29-1 to TRBJ2-7; 8 nucleotides line up with TRBD2. With V trimmed by 5 bases and J by 0 bases, 12 bases remained unmatched. Germline assignment: CDR1 SQVTM and CDR2 ANQGSEA. The CDR3 has 16 amino acids. CDR3 sequence reads: CSVTWGLAGSSYEQYF. The CDR3 nucleotides are TGCAGCGTTACCTGGGGGCTAGCGGGTAGCTCCTACGAGCAGTACTTC.

The genes are TRBV5-1 and TRBJ2-7, with no clear D. Germline-derived CDR1 and CDR2 are SGHRS and YFSETQ. V was shortened by 2 bases and J by 3 bases, with 12 bases between the two germline ends. This CDR3 spans 14 amino acids. The CDR3 protein is CASSFLGNNYEQYF. The CDR3 DNA sequence: TGCGCCAGCAGCTTTCTGGGCAATAACTACGAGCAGTACTTC.

V is TRBV11-2 and J is TRBJ1-5; TRBD1 aligns across 7 bases. Trimming cost V 5 bases and J 11 bases; bases outside gene matches: 18. In germline, CDR1 is SGHAT, CDR2 FQNNGV. The CDR3 runs 16 residues. The CDR3 DNA is TGTGCCAGCAGCAAAATCCCTAGGACAGGAGAAGAGACCCAGCATTTT. It translates to CASSKIPRTGEETQHF.

This chain joins TRBV6-1 and TRBJ1-1; perhaps TRBD1 as D (6 bases). CDR1 and CDR2 (germline): MNHNS, SASEGT. The length of the CDR3 is 13 residues. Trimming took off 7 bases at V and 5 bases at J, with 14 bases between the two ends. CDR3 region: CASTTGSWTEAFF. Written as DNA, the CDR3 is TGTGCCAGCACTACAGGGAGTTGGACTGAAGCTTTCTTT.

This sequence joins TRBV2 and TRBJ1-5, with a possible D match to TRBD1 (6 bases). The CDR3 is 14 amino acids. Trimming stripped 7 bases from V and 1 base from J, with 11 bases between. Germline-derived CDR1 and CDR2 are SNHLY and FYNNEI. In nucleotides, the CDR3 is TGTGCCAGCACTCAGGGGAGCAGCAATCAGCCCCAGCATTTT. Its protein is CASTQGSSNQPQHF.

This chain connects TRBV7-9 to TRBJ2-7; 9 bases match TRBD2. Looked up from germline, CDR1 is SEHNR and CDR2 is FQNEAQ (reference sequence). The CDR3 sequence is 14 residues long. Trimming at V came to 5 bases and at J to 3 bases, leaving 5 bases not matched to a gene. The CDR3 here is CASSPPTSGYEQYF. Here the CDR3 DNA reads TGTGCCAGCAGCCCTCCGACTAGCGGCTACGAGCAGTACTTC.

This clonotype was counted between two and nine times. V and J are TRBV30 and TRBJ1-1; the D gene is possibly TRBD1 (6 bases). The CDR3 has 14 residues. The V gene's germline CDR1 is GTSNPN and CDR2 SVGIG (reference sequence). V gave up 8 bases and J gave up 1 base, with 17 bases separating them. As DNA, the CDR3 is TGTGCCCGAACCCGGACAGAAGGGAACACTGAAGCTTTCTTT. It specifies CARTRTEGNTEAFF. Filled out from reference TRBV30 and TRBJ1-1, the complete variable domain reads SQTIHQWPATLVQPVGSPLSLECTVEGTSNPNLYWYRQAAGRGLQLLFYSVGIGQISSEVPQNLSASRPQDRQFILSSKKLLLSDSGFYLCARTRTEGNTEAFFGQGTRLTVV.

This clonotype appeared a few times. The rearrangement links TRBV20-1 to TRBJ2-5; 7 nucleotides align to TRBD1. This CDR3 region has 16 residues. Germline CDR1 reads DFQATT; CDR2 reads SNEGSKA (reference sequence). J lost 4 bases, V lost 4 bases, and 15 bases had no gene match. The CDR3 spells CSATGHQTGPGETQYF. The CDR3 DNA follows: TGCAGTGCTACCGGACATCAGACAGGGCCGGGAGAGACCCAGTACTTC.

The rearrangement joins TRBV28 to TRBJ2-5; 8 positions agree with TRBD1. Losses at the gene ends were 6 bases for V and 5 bases for J; bases not matched to a gene: 5. This CDR3 has 13 residues. Germline V gene lookup returns CDR1 MDHEN and CDR2 SYDVKM. The CDR3 nucleotides read TGTGCCAGCAGACGGACAGGGCGTGAGACCCAGTACTTC. Encoded protein: CASRRTGRETQYF.

The chain is built from TRBV15 and TRBJ2-7; D may be TRBD1 (5 bases). The CDR3 sequence is 14 residues long. The germline V and J ends were trimmed by 1 base and 3 bases, with 10 bases remaining between them. Per the germline V gene, CDR1 is LNHNV and CDR2 is YYDKDF (reference sequence). CDR3: CATSRAGPLYEQYF. CDR3 bases: TGTGCCACCAGCAGAGCAGGGCCGCTCTACGAGCAGTACTTC.

J is TRBJ1-5 and V is TRBV6-5; D might be TRBD1 (5 bases). V was trimmed by 0 bases and J by 5 bases, leaving 5 bases between them. The CDR3 consists of 13 residues. Germline CDR1 is MNHEY and CDR2 is SVGAGI. The CDR3 reads CASSYSGDQPQHF. CDR3 sequence (DNA): TGTGCCAGCAGTTACTCAGGGGATCAGCCCCAGCATTTT.

This clonotype was detected a few times. V and J are TRBV10-3 and TRBJ1-5, with D perhaps matching TRBD1 (6 bases). The CDR3 runs to 13 residues. The V gene's germline CDR1 is ENHRY and CDR2 SYGVKD. V dropped 10 bases and J dropped 11 bases, with 21 bases sitting between them. This chain's CDR3 is CATWAAGVQAQHF. In DNA form, the CDR3 reads TGTGCCACCTGGGCGGCAGGGGTCCAGGCCCAGCATTTT.

This clonotype was counted at least ten times. V usage is TRBV12-3 or TRBV12-4 and J usage is TRBJ2-7, with a weak D call TRBD1 (6 bases). Trimming removed 6 bases at V and 3 bases at J, with 9 bases between. The CDR3 contains 12 residues. CDR3 loop: CASRRDIYEQYF. In nucleotides, the CDR3 is TGTGCCAGCAGAAGGGACATCTACGAGCAGTACTTC.